This T cell receptor beta chain was obtained from a study of OX40 agonist ivuxolimab in advanced cancers. Here immunoSEQ multiplex PCR was the method, and the copy in TCRdb shows in-frame clones only, minus some. The table shows about 65,000 clones, with approximately 90% occurring only once. Specimen: CD4+ or CD8+ T cells sorted from blood, collected in a trial of the OX40 agonist ivuxolimab. This clonotype was obtained from an adult with an advanced solid tumor such as melanoma, head and neck, liver or kidney cancer.

CDR3 sequence reads: CASSIDWNDRGSNQPQHF. Written as DNA, the CDR3 is TGTGCCAGTAGTATTGATTGGAACGATCGCGGGAGCAATCAGCCCCAGCATTTT. J is TRBJ1-5 and V is TRBV19; no reliable D call. Germline-derived CDR1 and CDR2 are LNHDA and SQIVND (reference sequence). The CDR3 sequence is 18 residues long. The V end lost 3 bases, the J end lost 1 base, and 19 bases lay between the germline ends.